The 23 T cell receptor beta chains in this list originate from one sample, sequenced in a study of blood T cell repertoires in COVID-19. Only in-frame clones appear in the TCRdb table, and some are missing; sequencing was by immunoSEQ multiplex PCR. The sample includes just over 650,000 clones, just under 90% seen only once; the top ten take under 0.3%. Sequencing was carried out using peripheral blood. These receptor sequences come from a woman aged 18-29 years with acute or convalescent COVID-19.

The chain employs TRBV5-6 and TRBJ2-1; 8 nucleotides line up with TRBD2. This CDR3 comprises 15 residues. Per the germline V gene, CDR1 is SGHDT and CDR2 is YYEEEE. Trimming at V came to 5 bases and at J to 6 bases, leaving 10 bases not matched to a gene. CDR3 protein: CASSINPGGVNEQFF. In DNA form, the CDR3 reads TGTGCCAGCAGTATCAACCCGGGGGGGGTCAATGAGCAGTTCTTC.

The V gene is TRBV15, the J gene TRBJ1-2, with D possibly TRBD1 on 6 matching bases. Trimming removed 7 bases at V and 8 bases at J, with 14 bases between. This CDR3 region has 12 residues. Germline V gene sequence: CDR1 LNHNV, CDR2 YYDKDF (reference sequence). This CDR3 is CATISGARGYTF. The CDR3 bases are TGTGCCACCATTTCAGGGGCGCGAGGCTACACCTTC. The entire variable domain, with the rest obtained from reference TRBV15 and TRBJ1-2, is as follows: DAMVIQNPRYQVTQFGKPVTLSCSQTLNHNVMYWYQQKSSQAPKLLFHYYDKDFNNEADTPDNFQSRRPNTSFCFLDIRSPGLGDTAMYLCATISGARGYTFGSGTRLTVV.

This clone was seen once. The rearrangement uses TRBV6-2 or TRBV6-3 and TRBJ2-1; 7 positions agree with TRBD2. Looked up from germline, CDR1 is MNHEY and CDR2 is SVGEGT. The CDR3 contains 18 residues. Trimming took 2 bases from V and 4 from J; bases not matched to a gene: 14. CDR3 bases: TGTGCCAGCAGTTACCCAAGACCTCTGGCGGGGGTATACAATGAGCAGTTCTTC. Amino acid sequence: CASSYPRPLAGVYNEQFF.

The chain is built from TRBV5-1 and TRBJ1-1, with D perhaps TRBD1 (6 bases). The V gene's germline CDR1 is SGHRS and CDR2 YFSETQ. The CDR3 has 14 residues. With 0 bases removed from V and 6 bases from J, the gap between germline ends came to 12 bases. The CDR3 protein is CASSLDIRGAEAFF. The CDR3 DNA sequence: TGCGCCAGCAGCTTGGATATCAGGGGCGCTGAAGCTTTCTTT. Supplemented by reference TRBV5-1 and TRBJ1-1, the full variable domain reads KAGVTQTPRYLIKTRGQQVTLSCSPISGHRSVSWYQQTPGQGLQFLFEYFSETQRNKGNFPGRFSGRQFSNSRSEMNVSTLELGDSALYLCASSLDIRGAEAFFGQGTRLTVV.

The chain links TRBV4-1 to TRBJ2-7, with 12 nucleotides matching TRBD2. Germline CDR1 and CDR2: MGHRA and YSYEKL. The length of the CDR3 is 17 residues. Germline trimming cut 1 base from V and 0 bases from J; bases unmatched to any gene: 4. CDR3 amino acids: CASSQVASGGASYEQYF. CDR3 DNA: TGCGCCAGCAGCCAAGTGGCTAGCGGGGGGGCCTCCTACGAGCAGTACTTC.

V gene TRBV6-5 combines with J gene TRBJ1-2, with TRBD1 as a possible D gene (6 bases). This CDR3 is 13 amino acids long. Trimming pared 5 bases from V and 4 bases from J, leaving 11 bases between. CDR1 MNHEY and CDR2 SVGAGI come from the germline V gene. The CDR3: CASSLDRSYGYTF. The DNA for the CDR3 is TGTGCCAGCAGTCTAGACAGGAGCTATGGCTACACCTTC.

The chain recombines TRBV18 with TRBJ1-5, with TRBD1 identical over 9 bases. Germline V lookup: CDR1 KGHSH, CDR2 LQKENI. V was pared by 4 bases and J by 7 bases, with 5 bases of the junction left unmatched. This CDR3 contains 14 residues. The CDR3 region has the DNA TGTGCCAGCTCACGACAGGGGGATGGGCAGCCCCAGCATTTT. It specifies CASSRQGDGQPQHF.

J is TRBJ1-5 and V is TRBV2; 8 bases align to TRBD1. CDR1 and CDR2 (germline): SNHLY, FYNNEI. V gave up 5 bases and J gave up 4 bases; unmatched junction bases: 7. The CDR3 covers 15 residues. CDR3 amino acids: CASSIRGQANQPQHF. As DNA, the CDR3 is TGTGCCAGCAGTATTAGGGGACAGGCGAATCAGCCCCAGCATTTT. The complete variable domain, with remaining parts taken from reference TRBV2 and TRBJ1-5, reads EPEVTQTPSHQVTQMGQEVILRCVPISNHLYFYWYRQILGQKVEFLVSFYNNEISEKSEIFDDQFSVERPDGSNFTLKIRSTKLEDSAMYFCASSIRGQANQPQHFGDGTRLSIL.

As for this clone: Other DNA sequences in this sample translate to the same CDR3. V is TRBV7-9 and J is TRBJ2-1; D is unclear. Germline CDR1 reads SEHNR; CDR2 reads FQNEAQ (reference sequence). Trimming left V 4 bases short and J 0 bases short, with 7 bases between. The CDR3 runs 14 residues. CDR3 nucleotides: TGTGCCAGCAGCTCACTGAGCTCCTACAATGAGCAGTTCTTC. It encodes CASSSLSSYNEQFF.

The V call is TRBV24-1, the J call TRBJ1-2; a weak D match, TRBD1 (5 bases). Germline values: CDR1 KGHDR, CDR2 SFDVKD. CDR3 size: 13 residues. Deletions cut 12 bases from V and 2 bases from J, with 15 bases between. As DNA, the CDR3 is TGTGCCGACGCACGGGGGGTGAACTATGGCTACACCTTC. It encodes CADARGVNYGYTF.

This sequence joins TRBV24-1 and TRBJ1-3; 7 nucleotides match TRBD1. Germline loops: CDR1 KGHDR, CDR2 SFDVKD. The CDR3 length is 17 residues. The ends lost 4 bases at V and 0 bases at J; junction bases unmatched: 8. In DNA form, the CDR3 reads TGTGCCACCAGTGAAGCTATACAGGGGAGCTCTGGAAACACCATATATTTT. Translated: CATSEAIQGSSGNTIYF.

The chain has TRBV6-5 and TRBJ1-6; D not resolved. The V gene's germline CDR1 is MNHEY and CDR2 SVGAGI. With 2 bases removed from V and 0 bases from J, the gap between germline ends came to 8 bases. The CDR3 covers 16 residues. The CDR3 loop reads CASSYEESSYNSPLHF. In DNA form, the CDR3 reads TGTGCCAGCAGTTACGAAGAGAGCTCCTATAATTCACCCCTCCACTTT.

A single count supports this clone. The rearrangement links TRBV19 to TRBJ2-5; D might be TRBD1 (5 bases). Germline CDR1 is LNHDA and CDR2 is SQIVND (reference sequence). The CDR3 is 13 amino acids. The ends were cut back, 3 bases at V and 5 bases at J, with 10 bases in the middle. CDR3 in amino acids: CASSMSGSETQYF. CDR3 sequence (DNA): TGTGCCAGTAGTATGTCAGGGTCGGAGACCCAGTACTTC.

J is TRBJ2-5 and V is TRBV13; perhaps TRBD2 as D (7 bases). The germline V and J ends were trimmed by 8 bases and 4 bases, with 17 bases remaining between them. This CDR3 is 14 amino acids long. From germline, CDR1 is PRHDT and CDR2 FYEKMQ (reference sequence). DNA for the CDR3: TGTGCCAGCGAGGAGGGGGGGCTGGGAGAGACCCAGTACTTC. Its translation is CASEEGGLGETQYF.

The chain combines TRBV28 with TRBJ1-2; no clear D gene. With 2 bases removed from V and 2 bases from J, the gap between germline ends came to 18 bases. The CDR3 is 17 amino acids. From germline, CDR1 is MDHEN and CDR2 SYDVKM. The CDR3 loop is CASSLLPEGALNYGYTF. CDR3 DNA sequence: TGTGCCAGCAGTTTACTCCCAGAGGGTGCGCTAAACTATGGCTACACCTTC.

CDR3 protein: CAISERGLAGDTQYF. The CDR3 nucleotides read TGTGCCATCAGTGAGCGGGGACTAGCTGGAGATACGCAGTATTTT. V and J are TRBV10-3 and TRBJ2-3; 9 nucleotides agree with TRBD2. CDR3 length: 15 amino acids. V lost 2 bases to trimming and J lost 5 bases; unmatched junction nucleotides: 5. The germline V gene has CDR1 ENHRY and CDR2 SYGVKD.

The chain recombines TRBV27 with TRBJ1-1; no firm D call. Germline-derived CDR1 and CDR2 are MNHEY and SMNVEV (reference sequence). The CDR3 consists of 14 residues. Trimming cost V 2 bases and J 1 base, with 8 bases left between them. This CDR3 reads CASSLAGRNTEAFF. In nucleotides, the CDR3 is TGTGCCAGCAGTTTAGCAGGCCGGAACACTGAAGCTTTCTTT.

J is TRBJ1-5 and V is TRBV4-3, with D unresolved. V shed 1 base and J shed 4 bases, with 8 bases lying between them. The CDR3 covers 14 residues. Germline CDR1 reads LGHNA; CDR2 reads YSLEER. The chain's CDR3 is CASSQAGGNQPQHF. The CDR3 DNA reads TGCGCCAGCAGCCAAGCGGGAGGTAATCAGCCCCAGCATTTT.

The genes are TRBV5-6 and TRBJ2-3, with D possibly being TRBD1 (5 bases). The ends were cut back, 0 bases at V and 3 bases at J, with 17 bases in the middle. Germline-derived CDR1 and CDR2 are SGHDT and YYEEEE. This CDR3 is 17 amino acids long. As DNA, the CDR3 is TGTGCCAGCAGCTTGGCTGGTTGGCAGGGAAAAACAGATACGCAGTATTTT. As protein: CASSLAGWQGKTDTQYF.

The chain is built from TRBV4-1 and TRBJ2-2; TRBD1 agrees at 7 bases. There are 17 residues in the CDR3. The germline CDR1 and CDR2 sequences are MGHRA and YSYEKL. V lost 4 bases to trimming and J lost 4 bases; unmatched junction nucleotides: 12. DNA of the CDR3: TGCGCCAGCAGCCCAGGACAGGCCATGGCAATCACCGGGGAGCTGTTTTTT. Translating gives CASSPGQAMAITGELFF.

The chain has TRBV5-1 and TRBJ2-7, with 8 nucleotides matching TRBD2. The junction had 5 bases not matched to a gene; V was cut back by 3 bases and J by 3 bases. Germline CDR1 is SGHRS and CDR2 is YFSETQ. The CDR3 has 14 residues. CDR3 in DNA: TGCGCCAGCAGCTCCACTAGCGGATACTACGAGCAGTACTTC. Protein: CASSSTSGYYEQYF.

The chain joins TRBV2 to TRBJ2-5, with 7 bases lining up with TRBD1. CDR1 and CDR2 from the germline V gene are SNHLY and FYNNEI. Trimming cost V 6 bases and J 5 bases; bases outside gene matches: 6. The CDR3 totals 13 residues. CDR3 DNA sequence: TGTGCCAGCAGGGGAACAGGGGTGGAGACCCAGTACTTC. Its protein is CASRGTGVETQYF.

The V gene is TRBV19, the J gene TRBJ2-7; the match to TRBD2 covers 9 bases. The CDR3 contains 14 residues. Germline V CDR1 and CDR2: LNHDA, SQIVND (reference sequence). Germline trimming cut 4 bases from V and 3 bases from J; bases unmatched to any gene: 4. CDR3 coding DNA: TGTGCCAGTAGTAATCTAGCGGGAATCTACGAGCAGTACTTC. It specifies CASSNLAGIYEQYF.